Listed below are T cell receptor beta chains from one sample, sequenced in a study of long-term antiretroviral therapy in people with HIV. The data were produced by immunoSEQ multiplex PCR, yet TCRdb's version contains in-frame clones alone and is incomplete. The table includes more than 20,000 clones, approximately 90% detected once. Specimen: unsorted PBMCs, collected 1.9 years after starting antiretroviral therapy. These receptors came from a woman in her twenties or thirties with HIV. Both conserved end residues are part of each CDR3. A D gene is named only where the DNA matches it firmly. Size tells how often a clone was seen (once, few, many) or the class of an expanded clone, and some rows leave it out.

v_gene	j_gene	d_gene	abundance	CDR3aa	CDR3nt
TRBV6-5	TRBJ2-1	.	.	CASSYLGGETQFF	TGTGCCAGCAGTTACTTAGGGGGAGAAACGCAGTTCTTC
TRBV7-6	TRBJ1-5	TRBD1	few	CASSSGQGGSNQPQHF	TGTGCCAGCAGCTCTGGACAGGGAGGAAGCAATCAGCCCCAGCATTTT
TRBV6-5	TRBJ1-5	.	.	CASSLDRNSNQPQHF	TGTGCCAGCAGCCTCGACAGAAACAGCAATCAGCCCCAGCATTTT
TRBV2	TRBJ2-3	TRBD2	.	CASSDRGGPTDTQYF	TGTGCCAGCAGTGACCGCGGGGGGCCCACAGATACGCAGTATTTT
TRBV6-4	TRBJ1-6	.	.	CASSDDRINSPLHF	TGTGCCAGCAGCGATGACAGGATTAATTCACCCCTCCACTTT
TRBV6-5	TRBJ1-2	TRBD1	.	CASSYSGQNSYGYTF	TGTGCCAGCAGTTACTCGGGACAGAACTCCTATGGCTACACCTTC
TRBV29-1	TRBJ1-2	.	.	CSVRPPGKESGYTF	TGCAGCGTCCGCCCCCCAGGGAAGGAGTCTGGCTACACCTTC
TRBV18	TRBJ1-4	.	.	CASSPVQGYEKLFF	TGTGCCAGCTCACCGGTTCAGGGGTATGAAAAACTGTTTTTT
TRBV7-3	TRBJ1-1	.	.	CASSAAGHANTEAFF	TGTGCCAGCAGCGCAGCGGGACATGCGAACACTGAAGCTTTCTTT
TRBV6-5	TRBJ1-2	TRBD1	.	CASSTLRQGPYGYTF	TGTGCCAGCAGTACCCTTCGACAGGGCCCCTATGGCTACACCTTC
TRBV6-5	TRBJ2-3	.	.	CASSFQGKGQYF	TGTGCCAGCAGTTTCCAGGGGAAAGGGCAGTATTTT
TRBV15	TRBJ1-1	.	.	CATSRATMPTEAFF	TGTGCCACCAGCAGGGCTACTATGCCCACTGAAGCTTTCTTT
TRBV4-1	TRBJ2-5	TRBD1	.	CASSQVVRGPQETQYF	TGCGCCAGCAGCCAAGTTGTGAGGGGGCCCCAAGAGACCCAGTACTTC
TRBV6-5	TRBJ1-2	TRBD1	.	CASSYSAGGHYGYTF	TGTGCCAGCAGTTACTCTGCAGGGGGACACTATGGCTACACCTTC
TRBV11-2	TRBJ2-3	TRBD2	.	CASSSRRRGDTDTQYF	TGTGCCAGCAGCTCCCGCCGGCGGGGGGACACAGATACGCAGTATTTT
TRBV19	TRBJ1-6	.	once	CASSARTGYYNSPLHF	TGTGCCAGTAGTGCTAGAACAGGGTACTATAATTCACCCCTCCACTTT
TRBV28	TRBJ1-3	TRBD1	.	CACRASGQFGNTIYF	TGTGCCTGCCGTGCCTCGGGACAGTTTGGAAACACCATATATTTT
TRBV5-8	TRBJ1-6	.	few	CASSSQLDWKSPLHF	TGTGCCAGCAGCTCGCAGCTGGACTGGAAATCACCCCTCCACTTT
TRBV27	TRBJ1-6	.	.	CASSSYNSPLHF	TGTGCCAGCAGCTCCTATAATTCACCCCTCCACTTT
TRBV5-1	TRBJ1-2	.	.	CASSQGPPPLYGYTF	TGCGCCAGCAGCCAGGGACCCCCCCCGCTCTATGGCTACACCTTC
TRBV7-9	TRBJ2-5	.	.	CASSPGGGRETQYF	TGTGCCAGCAGCCCGGGCGGGGGCCGAGAGACCCAGTACTTC
TRBV29-1	TRBJ2-1	.	.	CSVDLGPQGNEQFF	TGCAGCGTGGATCTCGGACCCCAGGGCAATGAGCAGTTCTTC
TRBV27	TRBJ2-1	.	few	CASSLGGAGPSSQFF	TGTGCCAGCAGTTTAGGGGGGGCGGGACCCTCTTCGCAGTTCTTC
TRBV11-3	TRBJ2-5	.	few	CASSPQYQETQYF	TGTGCCAGCAGCCCGCAGTACCAAGAGACCCAGTACTTC
TRBV7-8	TRBJ2-5	.	.	CASSPGPEQETQYF	TGTGCCAGCAGCCCAGGCCCGGAACAAGAGACCCAGTACTTC
TRBV2	TRBJ1-6	.	.	CASSTGTNSPLHF	TGTGCCAGCTCAACAGGGACCAATTCACCCCTCCACTTT
TRBV7-8	TRBJ1-2	.	.	CASSAGGSGYTF	TGTGCCAGCAGCGCTGGGGGAAGTGGCTACACCTTC
TRBV5-1	TRBJ1-5	.	.	CASSLAGRLNQPQHF	TGCGCCAGCAGCTTGGCCGGGAGACTCAATCAGCCCCAGCATTTT
TRBV6-5	TRBJ2-7	.	.	CASSSDMPYEQYF	TGTGCCAGCAGCTCGGACATGCCCTACGAGCAGTACTTC
TRBV29-1	TRBJ2-2	TRBD1	.	CSVETTRGRIGELFF	TGCAGCGTTGAAACTACGAGGGGGCGCATAGGGGAGCTGTTTTTT
TRBV7-3	TRBJ2-1	TRBD2	.	CASSPTGLAGVSYNEQFF	TGTGCCAGCAGCCCAACGGGACTAGCGGGGGTGTCCTACAATGAGCAGTTCTTC
TRBV7-2	TRBJ1-4	TRBD1	.	CASSLTGSPNEKLFF	TGTGCCAGCAGCTTGACAGGGAGCCCTAATGAAAAACTGTTTTTT
TRBV11-2	TRBJ1-2	.	few	CASSLTGVHGYTF	TGTGCCAGCAGCTTAACTGGGGTTCATGGCTACACCTTC
TRBV14	TRBJ2-1	.	once	CASSRSDSARGEQFF	TGTGCCAGCAGCCGATCGGACAGCGCTAGAGGAGAGCAGTTCTTC
TRBV10-2	TRBJ1-2	.	.	CASSERAGFYGYTF	TGCGCCAGCAGTGAGAGGGCAGGGTTCTATGGCTACACCTTC
TRBV30	TRBJ1-4	TRBD1	.	CAWSGDRGEKLFF	TGTGCCTGGAGTGGGGACAGGGGTGAAAAACTGTTTTTT
TRBV18	TRBJ1-5	.	.	CASSPGFGQPQHF	TGTGCCAGCTCACCAGGGTTTGGTCAGCCCCAGCATTTT
TRBV7-7	TRBJ2-3	TRBD1	.	CASSRGQGASDTQYF	TGTGCCAGCAGCAGAGGACAGGGGGCGTCCGATACGCAGTATTTT
TRBV9	TRBJ1-1	.	.	CASSPPGRAGEAFF	TGTGCCAGCAGCCCCCCCGGAAGGGCGGGTGAAGCTTTCTTT